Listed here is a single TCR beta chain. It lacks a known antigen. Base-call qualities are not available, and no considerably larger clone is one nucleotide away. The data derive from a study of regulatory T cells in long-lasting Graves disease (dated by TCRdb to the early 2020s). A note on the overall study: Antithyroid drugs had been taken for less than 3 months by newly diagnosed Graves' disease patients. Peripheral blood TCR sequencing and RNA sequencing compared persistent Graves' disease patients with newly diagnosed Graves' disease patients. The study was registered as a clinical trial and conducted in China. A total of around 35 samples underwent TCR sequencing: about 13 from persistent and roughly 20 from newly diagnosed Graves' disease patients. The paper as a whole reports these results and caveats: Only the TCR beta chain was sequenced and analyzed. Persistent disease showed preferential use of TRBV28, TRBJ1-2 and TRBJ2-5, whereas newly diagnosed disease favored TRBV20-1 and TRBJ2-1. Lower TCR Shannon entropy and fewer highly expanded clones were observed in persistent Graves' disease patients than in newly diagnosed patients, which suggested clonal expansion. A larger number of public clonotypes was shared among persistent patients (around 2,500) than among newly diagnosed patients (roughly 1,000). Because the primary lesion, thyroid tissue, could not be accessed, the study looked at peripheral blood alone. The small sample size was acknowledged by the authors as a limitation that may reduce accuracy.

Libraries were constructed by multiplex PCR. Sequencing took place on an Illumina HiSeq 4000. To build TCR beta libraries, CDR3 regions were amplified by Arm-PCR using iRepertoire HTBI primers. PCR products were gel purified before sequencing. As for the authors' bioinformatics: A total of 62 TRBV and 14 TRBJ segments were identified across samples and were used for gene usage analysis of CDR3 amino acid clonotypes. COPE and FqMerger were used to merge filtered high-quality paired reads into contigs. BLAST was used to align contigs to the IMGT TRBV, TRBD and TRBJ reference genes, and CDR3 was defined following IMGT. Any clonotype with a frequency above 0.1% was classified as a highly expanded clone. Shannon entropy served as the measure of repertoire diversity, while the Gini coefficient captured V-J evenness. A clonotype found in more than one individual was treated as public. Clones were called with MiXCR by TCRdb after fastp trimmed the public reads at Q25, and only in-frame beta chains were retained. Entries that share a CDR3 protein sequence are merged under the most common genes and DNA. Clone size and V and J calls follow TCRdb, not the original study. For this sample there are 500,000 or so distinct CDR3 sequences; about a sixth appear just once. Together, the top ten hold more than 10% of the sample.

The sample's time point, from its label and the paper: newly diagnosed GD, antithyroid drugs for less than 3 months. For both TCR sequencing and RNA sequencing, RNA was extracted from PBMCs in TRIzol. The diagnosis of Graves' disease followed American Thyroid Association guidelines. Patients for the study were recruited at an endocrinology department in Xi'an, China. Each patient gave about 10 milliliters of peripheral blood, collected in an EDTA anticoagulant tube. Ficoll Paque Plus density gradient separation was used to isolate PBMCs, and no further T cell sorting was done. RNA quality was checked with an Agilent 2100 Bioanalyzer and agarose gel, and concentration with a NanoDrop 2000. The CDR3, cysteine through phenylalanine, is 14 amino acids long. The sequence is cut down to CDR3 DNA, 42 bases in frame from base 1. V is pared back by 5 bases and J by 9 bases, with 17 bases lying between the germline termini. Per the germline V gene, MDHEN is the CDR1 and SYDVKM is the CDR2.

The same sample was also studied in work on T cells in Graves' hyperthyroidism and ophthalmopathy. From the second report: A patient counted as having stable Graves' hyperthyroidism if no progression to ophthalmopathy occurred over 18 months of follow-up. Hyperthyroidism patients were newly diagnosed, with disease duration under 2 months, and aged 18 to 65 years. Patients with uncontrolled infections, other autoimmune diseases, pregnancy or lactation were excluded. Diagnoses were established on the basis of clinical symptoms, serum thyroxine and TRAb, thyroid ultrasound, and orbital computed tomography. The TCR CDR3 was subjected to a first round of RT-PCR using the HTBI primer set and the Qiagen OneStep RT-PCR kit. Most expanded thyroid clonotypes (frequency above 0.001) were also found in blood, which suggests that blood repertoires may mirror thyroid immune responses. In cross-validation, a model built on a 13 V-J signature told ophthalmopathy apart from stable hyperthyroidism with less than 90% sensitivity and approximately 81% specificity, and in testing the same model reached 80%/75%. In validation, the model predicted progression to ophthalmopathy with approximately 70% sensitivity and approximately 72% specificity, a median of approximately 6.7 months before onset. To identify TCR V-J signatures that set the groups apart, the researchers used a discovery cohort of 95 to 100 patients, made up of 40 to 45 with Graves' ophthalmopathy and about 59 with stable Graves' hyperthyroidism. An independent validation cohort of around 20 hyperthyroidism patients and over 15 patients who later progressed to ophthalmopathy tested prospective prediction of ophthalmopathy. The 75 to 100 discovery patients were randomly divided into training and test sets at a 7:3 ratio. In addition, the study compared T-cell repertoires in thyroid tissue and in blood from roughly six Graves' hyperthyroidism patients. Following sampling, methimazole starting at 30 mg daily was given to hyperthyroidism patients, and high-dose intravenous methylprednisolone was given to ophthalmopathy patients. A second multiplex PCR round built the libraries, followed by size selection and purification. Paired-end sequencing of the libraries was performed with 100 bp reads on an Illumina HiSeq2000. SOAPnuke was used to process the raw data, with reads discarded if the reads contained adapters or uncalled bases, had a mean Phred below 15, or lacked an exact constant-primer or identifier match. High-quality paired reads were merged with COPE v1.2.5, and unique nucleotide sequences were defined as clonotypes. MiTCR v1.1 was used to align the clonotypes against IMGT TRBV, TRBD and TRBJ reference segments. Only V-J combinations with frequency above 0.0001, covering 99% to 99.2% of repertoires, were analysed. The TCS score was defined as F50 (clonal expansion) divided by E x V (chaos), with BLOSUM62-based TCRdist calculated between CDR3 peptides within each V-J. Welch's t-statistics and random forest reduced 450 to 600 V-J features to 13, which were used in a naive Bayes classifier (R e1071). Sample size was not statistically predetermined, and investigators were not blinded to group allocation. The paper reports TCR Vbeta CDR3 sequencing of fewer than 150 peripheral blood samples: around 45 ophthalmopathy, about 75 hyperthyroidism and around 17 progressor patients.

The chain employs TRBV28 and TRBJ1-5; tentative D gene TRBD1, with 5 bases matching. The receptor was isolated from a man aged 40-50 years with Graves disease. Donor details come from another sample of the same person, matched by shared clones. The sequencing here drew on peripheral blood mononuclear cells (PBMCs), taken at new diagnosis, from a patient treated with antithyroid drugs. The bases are TGTGCCAGCAGTCCGGGACTAGCTCAGACGCCCCAGCATTTT. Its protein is CASSPGLAQTPQHF.